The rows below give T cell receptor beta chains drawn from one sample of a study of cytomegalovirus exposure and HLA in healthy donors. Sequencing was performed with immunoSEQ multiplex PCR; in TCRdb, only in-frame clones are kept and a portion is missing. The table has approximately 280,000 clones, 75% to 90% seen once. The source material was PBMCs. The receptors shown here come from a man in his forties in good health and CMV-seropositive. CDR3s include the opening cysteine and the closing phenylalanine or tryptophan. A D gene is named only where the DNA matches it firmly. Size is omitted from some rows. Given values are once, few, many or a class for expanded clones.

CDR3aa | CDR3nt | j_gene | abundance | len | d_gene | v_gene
CASSFLGDSSYEQYF | TGTGCCAGCAGTTTCCTGGGGGACAGCTCCTACGAGCAGTACTTC | TRBJ2-7 | NA | 15 | TRBD1 | TRBV28
CASSRGQARNEQFF | TGTGCCAGCAGTAGGGGGCAGGCCCGGAATGAGCAGTTCTTC | TRBJ2-1 | NA | 14 | TRBD1 | TRBV27
CASSPPAGGIQYF | TGTGCCAGCAGCCCCCCGGCGGGCGGCATTCAGTACTTC | TRBJ2-4 | NA | 13 | NA | TRBV7-8
CASSLTSGRAVETQYF | TGCGCCAGCAGCTTGACTAGCGGGAGGGCCGTCGAGACCCAGTACTTC | TRBJ2-5 | NA | 16 | TRBD2 | TRBV5-1
CATAPGASNYGYTF | TGTGCCACTGCACCTGGGGCCTCTAACTATGGCTACACCTTC | TRBJ1-2 | NA | 14 | NA | TRBV10-3
CASSSHGTSPPNEQFF | TGTGCCAGCAGCTCCCATGGGACTAGCCCACCCAATGAGCAGTTCTTC | TRBJ2-1 | NA | 16 | TRBD2 | TRBV7-9
CASSLNPGVATEAFF | TGTGCCAGCAGCTTAAATCCAGGGGTGGCCACTGAAGCTTTCTTT | TRBJ1-1 | NA | 15 | NA | TRBV7-3
CASSRPGLTDTQYF | TGTGCCAGCAGTCGACCGGGACTCACAGATACGCAGTATTTT | TRBJ2-3 | NA | 14 | NA | TRBV28
CASSAGASYEQYF | TGTGCCAGCTCGGCGGGAGCCTCCTACGAGCAGTACTTC | TRBJ2-7 | NA | 13 | TRBD2 | TRBV18
CAGGQVSSGANVLTF | TGTGCCGGAGGACAGGTGTCCTCCGGGGCCAACGTCCTGACTTTC | TRBJ2-6 | NA | 15 | TRBD1 | TRBV30
CASSSFDRNSNQPQHF | TGTGCCAGCAGTTCCTTTGACAGGAATAGCAATCAGCCCCAGCATTTT | TRBJ1-5 | NA | 16 | NA | TRBV6-5
CASSQGQGLGEQYF | TGTGCCAGCAGCCAAGGACAGGGTCTGGGGGAGCAGTACTTC | TRBJ2-7 | once | 14 | TRBD1 | TRBV14
CASSFWAGGNTDTQYF | TGCGCCAGCAGCTTCTGGGCAGGGGGCAATACAGATACGCAGTATTTT | TRBJ2-3 | NA | 16 | TRBD1 | TRBV5-1
CASSEPGLAGNEQFF | TGTGCCAGCAGCGAACCGGGACTAGCGGGCAATGAGCAGTTCTTC | TRBJ2-1 | NA | 15 | TRBD2 | TRBV7-2
CASSQLAVSTDTQYF | TGTGCCAGCAGTCAATTAGCGGTTAGCACAGATACGCAGTATTTT | TRBJ2-3 | NA | 15 | NA | TRBV2
CASSPASGRYDEQFF | TGTGCCAGCAGCCCCGCTAGCGGGAGATACGATGAGCAGTTCTTC | TRBJ2-1 | NA | 15 | TRBD2 | TRBV27
CASSLPLAGGATGELFF | TGCGCCAGCAGCTTGCCACTAGCGGGCGGGGCCACCGGGGAGCTGTTTTTT | TRBJ2-2 | NA | 17 | TRBD2 | TRBV5-1
CSITGGGIMTGELFF | TGCAGCATTACGGGCGGCGGGATCATGACCGGGGAGCTGTTTTTT | TRBJ2-2 | NA | 15 | NA | TRBV29-1
CASGSSLAPYNEQFF | TGTGCCAGCGGCTCCTCACTAGCCCCCTACAATGAGCAGTTCTTC | TRBJ2-1 | NA | 15 | NA | TRBV7-3
CASSITGVRTEAFF | TGTGCCAGTAGTATAACAGGAGTGAGAACTGAAGCTTTCTTT | TRBJ1-1 | NA | 14 | NA | TRBV19
CASSLSLTSGFYNEQFF | TGCGCCAGCAGCTTGAGTCTGACTAGCGGGTTCTACAATGAGCAGTTCTTC | TRBJ2-1 | NA | 17 | TRBD2 | TRBV5-1
CASSQDPSGYNEQFF | TGTGCCAGCAGCCAAGATCCCAGCGGGTACAATGAGCAGTTCTTC | TRBJ2-1 | once | 15 | NA | TRBV4-2
CASSQRTPNEQYF | TGTGCCAGCAGCCAGCGGACCCCGAACGAGCAGTACTTC | TRBJ2-7 | NA | 13 | NA | TRBV5-4
CASSPHPLAGSTDTQYF | TGTGCCAGCAGCCCCCACCCCCTAGCGGGTAGCACAGATACGCAGTATTTT | TRBJ2-3 | NA | 17 | TRBD2 | TRBV9
CASSGSDRAQETQYF | TGTGCCAGCTCGGGGAGCGACAGGGCTCAAGAGACCCAGTACTTC | TRBJ2-5 | NA | 15 | TRBD1 | TRBV18
CASSQGGGLYNEQFF | TGCGCCAGCAGCCAAGGAGGCGGACTATACAATGAGCAGTTCTTC | TRBJ2-1 | NA | 15 | NA | TRBV4-1
CASSSSLTYNEQFF | TGTGCCAGCAGCTCGTCCCTAACCTACAATGAGCAGTTCTTC | TRBJ2-1 | NA | 14 | NA | TRBV5-6
CASSFEASGSSDEQFF | TGCGCCAGCAGCTTCGAGGCTAGCGGGAGTAGCGATGAGCAGTTCTTC | TRBJ2-1 | NA | 16 | TRBD2 | TRBV5-1
CASSVGRGPLVGELFF | TGTGCCAGCAGCGTAGGCAGGGGGCCCTTGGTCGGGGAGCTGTTTTTT | TRBJ2-2 | NA | 16 | TRBD1 | TRBV9
CASSSTKLEAFF | TGTGCCAGCAGTTCGACAAAATTGGAAGCTTTCTTT | TRBJ1-1 | NA | 12 | NA | TRBV28
CASSWTDFSGNTIYF | TGTGCCAGCAGTTGGACAGACTTCTCTGGAAACACCATATATTTT | TRBJ1-3 | NA | 15 | NA | TRBV6-5
CASSLMPGRKNTGELFF | TGTGCCAGCAGTTTAATGCCCGGGAGGAAAAACACCGGGGAGCTGTTTTTT | TRBJ2-2 | NA | 17 | TRBD2 | TRBV28
CASSFGGGNNEQFF | TGTGCCAGCAGCTTTGGGGGAGGGAACAATGAGCAGTTCTTC | TRBJ2-1 | NA | 14 | TRBD2 | TRBV5-4
CASSPGTTNTGELFF | TGTGCCAGCAGCCCAGGGACAACGAACACCGGGGAGCTGTTTTTT | TRBJ2-2 | NA | 15 | NA | TRBV5-6
CSVLLAGDYNEQFF | TGCAGCGTTTTACTAGCGGGAGACTACAATGAGCAGTTCTTC | TRBJ2-1 | NA | 14 | TRBD2 | TRBV29-1
CASSDGTGGTYGYTF | TGTGCCAGCAGTGACGGAACAGGGGGCACCTATGGCTACACCTTC | TRBJ1-2 | NA | 15 | TRBD1 | TRBV6-4
CASSLAGASYGYTF | TGTGCCAGCAGTTTAGCGGGGGCTTCCTATGGCTACACCTTC | TRBJ1-2 | once | 14 | NA | TRBV28
CASSRDISGEKLFF | TGTGCCAGCAGTCGGGACATATCGGGGGAAAAACTGTTTTTT | TRBJ1-4 | NA | 14 | NA | TRBV28
CASSFGGNTEAFF | TGCGCCAGCAGCTTTGGCGGGAACACTGAAGCTTTCTTT | TRBJ1-1 | NA | 13 | NA | TRBV5-1
CASSFTGNSYEQYF | TGTGCCAGCAGTTTTACAGGGAACTCCTACGAGCAGTACTTC | TRBJ2-7 | NA | 14 | NA | TRBV2
CASSSLAPGEQFF | TGTGCCAGCAGTTCACTAGCCCCAGGTGAGCAGTTCTTC | TRBJ2-1 | NA | 13 | NA | TRBV28
CASSSWTSGATGELFF | TGTGCCAGCAGCTCATGGACTAGCGGGGCCACCGGGGAGCTGTTTTTT | TRBJ2-2 | NA | 16 | TRBD2 | TRBV7-2
CASSITSNQPQHF | TGTGCCAGTAGTATAACAAGCAATCAGCCCCAGCATTTT | TRBJ1-5 | NA | 13 | NA | TRBV19
CASRVDRGSYNEQFF | TGTGCCAGCAGAGTGGACAGGGGATCCTACAATGAGCAGTTCTTC | TRBJ2-1 | NA | 15 | TRBD1 | TRBV2
CASSPVGGSYGGELFF | TGTGCCAGCAGCCCCGTTGGCGGGAGTTACGGCGGGGAGCTGTTTTTT | TRBJ2-2 | NA | 16 | TRBD2 | TRBV14
CASSEAMDRWKSNQPQHF | TGTGCCAGCAGTGAAGCGATGGACAGGTGGAAGAGCAATCAGCCCCAGCATTTT | TRBJ1-5 | few | 18 | TRBD1 | TRBV6-1
CASSRNPGQTYEQYF | TGCGCCAGCAGCCGAAACCCGGGACAGACCTACGAGCAGTACTTC | TRBJ2-7 | few | 15 | TRBD1 | TRBV5-1
CASSPSAGGYNEQFF | TGTGCCAGCAGCCCGTCGGCGGGAGGATACAATGAGCAGTTCTTC | TRBJ2-1 | NA | 15 | TRBD2 | TRBV27
CASSLRGGYPGANVLTF | TGTGCCAGCAGCCTTAGGGGAGGGTATCCTGGGGCCAACGTCCTGACTTTC | TRBJ2-6 | NA | 17 | TRBD2 | TRBV13